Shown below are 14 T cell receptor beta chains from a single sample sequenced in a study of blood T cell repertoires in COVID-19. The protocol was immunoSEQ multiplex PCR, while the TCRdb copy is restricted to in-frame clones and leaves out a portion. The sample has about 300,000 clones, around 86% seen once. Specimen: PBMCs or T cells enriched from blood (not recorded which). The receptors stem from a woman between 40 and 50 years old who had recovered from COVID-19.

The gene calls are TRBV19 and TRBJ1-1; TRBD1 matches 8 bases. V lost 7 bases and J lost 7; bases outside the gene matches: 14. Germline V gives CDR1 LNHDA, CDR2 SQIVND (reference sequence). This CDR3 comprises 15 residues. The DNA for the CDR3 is TGTGCCAGTACTCCAGCTTTTGACAGGGGACGTGAAGCTTTCTTT. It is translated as CASTPAFDRGREAFF.

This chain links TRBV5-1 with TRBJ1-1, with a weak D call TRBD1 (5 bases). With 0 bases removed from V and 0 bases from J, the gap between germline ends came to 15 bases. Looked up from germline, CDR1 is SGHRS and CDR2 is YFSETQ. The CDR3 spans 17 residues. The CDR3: CASSLATRGDVNTEAFF. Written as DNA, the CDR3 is TGCGCCAGCAGCTTGGCCACACGGGGGGACGTGAACACTGAAGCTTTCTTT.

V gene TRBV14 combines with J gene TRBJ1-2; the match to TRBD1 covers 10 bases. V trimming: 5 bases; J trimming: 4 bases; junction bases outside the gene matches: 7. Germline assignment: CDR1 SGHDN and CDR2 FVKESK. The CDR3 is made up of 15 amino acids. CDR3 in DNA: TGTGCCAGCAGCTACCGGACAGGGGGGCTCTATGGCTACACCTTC. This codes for CASSYRTGGLYGYTF.

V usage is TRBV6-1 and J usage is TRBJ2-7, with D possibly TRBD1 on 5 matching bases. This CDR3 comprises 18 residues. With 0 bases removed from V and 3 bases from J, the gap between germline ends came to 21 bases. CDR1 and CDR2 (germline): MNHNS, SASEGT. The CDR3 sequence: CASSEATQGSRPLYEQYF. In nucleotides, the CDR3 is TGTGCCAGCAGTGAAGCAACGCAGGGCTCCCGTCCCCTCTACGAGCAGTACTTC.

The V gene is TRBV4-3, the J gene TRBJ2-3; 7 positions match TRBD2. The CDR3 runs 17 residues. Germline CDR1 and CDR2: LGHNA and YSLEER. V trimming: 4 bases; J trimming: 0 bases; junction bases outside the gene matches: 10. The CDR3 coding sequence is TGCGCCAGCAGCCCTTTTGTGGGAGGGCCAAGCACAGATACGCAGTATTTT. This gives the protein CASSPFVGGPSTDTQYF.

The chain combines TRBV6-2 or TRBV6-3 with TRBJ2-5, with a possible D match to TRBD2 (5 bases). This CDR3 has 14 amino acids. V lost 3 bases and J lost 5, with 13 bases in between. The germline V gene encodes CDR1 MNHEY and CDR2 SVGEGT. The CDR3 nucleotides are TGTGCCAGCAGTTATTACGTCACGGGGGAGACCCAGTACTTC. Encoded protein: CASSYYVTGETQYF.

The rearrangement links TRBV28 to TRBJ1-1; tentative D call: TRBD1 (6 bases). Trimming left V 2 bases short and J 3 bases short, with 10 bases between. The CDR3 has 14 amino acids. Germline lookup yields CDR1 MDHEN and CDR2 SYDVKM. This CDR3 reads CASSLGGPDTEAFF. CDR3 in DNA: TGTGCCAGCAGTTTAGGGGGCCCAGACACTGAAGCTTTCTTT.

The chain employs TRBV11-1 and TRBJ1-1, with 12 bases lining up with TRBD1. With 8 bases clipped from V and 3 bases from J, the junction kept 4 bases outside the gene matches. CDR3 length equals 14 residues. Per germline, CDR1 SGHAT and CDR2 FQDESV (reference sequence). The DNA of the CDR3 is TGTGCCAGCGGGACAGGGGGCGCGGACACTGAAGCTTTCTTT. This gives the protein CASGTGGADTEAFF.

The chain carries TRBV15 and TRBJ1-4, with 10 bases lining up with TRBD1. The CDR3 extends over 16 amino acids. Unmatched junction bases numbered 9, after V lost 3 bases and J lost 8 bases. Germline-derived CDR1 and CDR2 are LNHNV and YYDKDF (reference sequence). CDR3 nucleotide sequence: TGTGCCACCAGCAGGGGGACAGGGGTCGCAACCGAAAAACTGTTTTTT. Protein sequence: CATSRGTGVATEKLFF.

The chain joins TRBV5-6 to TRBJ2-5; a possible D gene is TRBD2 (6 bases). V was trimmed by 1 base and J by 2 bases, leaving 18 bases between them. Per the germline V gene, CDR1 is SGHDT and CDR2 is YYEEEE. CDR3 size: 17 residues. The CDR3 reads CASSLSGAGTEQETQYF. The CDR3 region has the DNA TGTGCCAGCAGCTTGTCAGGTGCGGGGACTGAACAAGAGACCCAGTACTTC.

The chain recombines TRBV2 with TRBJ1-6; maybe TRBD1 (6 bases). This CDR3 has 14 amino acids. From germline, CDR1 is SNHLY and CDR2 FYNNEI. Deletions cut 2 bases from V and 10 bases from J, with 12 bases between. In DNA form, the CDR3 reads TGTGCCAGCAGTGAACAGGGGAGCGAATCACCCCTCCACTTT. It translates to CASSEQGSESPLHF.

CDR3 protein: CASRSGTSTDTQYF. The CDR3 DNA follows: TGTGCCAGCAGGTCCGGGACTAGCACAGATACGCAGTATTTT. The chain joins TRBV7-9 to TRBJ2-3, with D possibly being TRBD2 (6 bases). This CDR3 has 14 residues. V lost 6 bases, J lost 0 bases, and 10 bases lay in between. Germline V gives CDR1 SEHNR, CDR2 FQNEAQ (reference sequence).

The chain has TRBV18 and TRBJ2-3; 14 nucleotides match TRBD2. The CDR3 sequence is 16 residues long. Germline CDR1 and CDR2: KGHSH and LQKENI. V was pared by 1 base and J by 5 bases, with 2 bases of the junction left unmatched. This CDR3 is CASSPRTSGGLDTQYF. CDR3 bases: TGTGCCAGCTCACCACGGACTAGCGGGGGGTTAGATACGCAGTATTTT. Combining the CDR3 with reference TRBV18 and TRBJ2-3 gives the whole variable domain NAGVMQNPRHLVRRRGQEARLRCSPMKGHSHVYWYRQLPEEGLKFMVYLQKENIIDESGMPKERFSAEFPKEGPSILRIQQVVRGDSAAYFCASSPRTSGGLDTQYFGPGTRLTVL.

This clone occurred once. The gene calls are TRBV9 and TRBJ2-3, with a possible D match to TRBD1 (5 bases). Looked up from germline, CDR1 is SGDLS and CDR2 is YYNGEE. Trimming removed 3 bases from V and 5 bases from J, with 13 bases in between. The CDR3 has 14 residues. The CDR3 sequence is CASSATYQGDTQYF. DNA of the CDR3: TGTGCCAGCAGCGCAACTTACCAGGGAGATACGCAGTATTTT.